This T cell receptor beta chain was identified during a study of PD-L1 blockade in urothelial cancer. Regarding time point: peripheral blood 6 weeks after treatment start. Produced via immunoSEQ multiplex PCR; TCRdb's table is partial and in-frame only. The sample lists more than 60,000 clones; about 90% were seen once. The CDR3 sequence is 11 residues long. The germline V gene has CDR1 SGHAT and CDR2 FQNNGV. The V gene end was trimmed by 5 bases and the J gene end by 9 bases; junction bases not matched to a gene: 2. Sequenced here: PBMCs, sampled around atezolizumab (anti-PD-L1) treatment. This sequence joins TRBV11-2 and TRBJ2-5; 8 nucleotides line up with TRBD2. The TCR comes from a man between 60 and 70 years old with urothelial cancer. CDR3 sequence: CASSPGRAQYF. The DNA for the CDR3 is TGTGCCAGCAGCCCCGGGAGGGCCCAGTACTTC.